The 6 T cell receptor beta chains below come from one sample, sequenced in a study of cytomegalovirus exposure and HLA in healthy donors. PCR was performed using 60 Vbeta and 13 Jbeta primers. Repertoires were generated with immunoSEQ multiplex PCR, while TCRdb's copy carries only in-frame clones and drops some. The sample contains about 140,000 clones, around 73% of which appear only once. Material for sequencing was PBMCs. All receptors come from a woman in her 40s in good health and CMV-seronegative.

This chain connects TRBV5-1 to TRBJ2-7; TRBD1 matches at 7 bases. V was clipped by 4 bases and J by 1 base; unmatched bases: 8. Germline V lookup: CDR1 SGHRS, CDR2 YFSETQ. The CDR3 covers 15 residues. The chain's CDR3 is CASSPTGIGSYEQYV. In DNA form, the CDR3 reads TGCGCCAGCAGCCCGACAGGGATAGGATCCTACGAGCAGTACGTC.

This rearrangement joins TRBV4-3 to TRBJ1-2, with TRBD1 identical over 7 bases. Germline V gene data show CDR1 as LGHNA and CDR2 as YSLEER. The CDR3 has 16 amino acids. V shed 4 bases, J shed 1 base, and the junction held 9 bases outside the gene matches. The CDR3 reads CASSREWTGFNYGYTF. CDR3 bases: TGCGCCAGCAGCCGGGAGTGGACAGGTTTTAACTATGGCTACACCTTC.

The chain combines TRBV6-5 with TRBJ2-1; 11 bases are a match to TRBD1. The CDR3 has 16 amino acids. V was pared by 0 bases and J by 8 bases, with 6 bases of the junction left unmatched. In germline, CDR1 is MNHEY, CDR2 SVGAGI. This chain's CDR3 is CASSYSGQGAADEQFF. The DNA of the CDR3 is TGTGCCAGCAGTTACTCTGGACAGGGGGCTGCGGATGAGCAGTTCTTC.

The rearrangement uses TRBV5-1 and TRBJ2-3; 10 bases are a match to TRBD2. Unmatched junction bases numbered 7, after V lost 4 bases and J lost 8 bases. CDR1 is SGHRS, CDR2 YFSETQ, per germline. The CDR3 runs to 14 residues. Here the CDR3 reads CASSDVAGGGTQYF. DNA for the CDR3: TGCGCCAGCAGCGATGTAGCGGGGGGAGGTACGCAGTATTTT.

The chain couples TRBV7-2 to TRBJ2-7; D is possibly TRBD1 (8 bases). CDR3 length: 15 residues. Germline-derived CDR1 and CDR2 are SGHTA and FQGNSA. V was cut by 5 bases and J by 3 bases, with 17 bases left in between. The chain's CDR3 is CASSLTGGGNYEQYF. The CDR3 nucleotides read TGTGCCAGCAGCCTAACAGGGGGAGGGAACTACGAGCAGTACTTC.

The chain combines TRBV9 with TRBJ2-5; 9 bases line up with TRBD1. Germline-derived CDR1 and CDR2 are SGDLS and YYNGEE. J gave up 1 base and V 4 bases, and 5 bases lay outside the gene matches. The CDR3 extends over 15 amino acids. This CDR3 reads CASSRQGGPQETQYF. CDR3 coding DNA: TGTGCCAGCAGCCGACAGGGGGGGCCCCAAGAGACCCAGTACTTC.